These 20 T cell receptor beta chains were all obtained from the same sample, sequenced in a study of cytomegalovirus exposure and HLA in healthy donors. Primers for the PCR totalled 60 Vbeta and 13 Jbeta. The method was immunoSEQ multiplex PCR; TCRdb's version includes in-frame clones alone and lacks a portion of them. Reported are 150,000 or so clones; the ten largest clones contain around 1.6%. The specimen was PBMCs. These receptor sequences come from a man younger than 30 in good health and CMV-seronegative.

The J gene is TRBJ2-1, the V gene TRBV5-8, with 8 bases that match TRBD2. V shed 5 bases and J 7 bases; nucleotides not matched to a gene: 11. Germline-derived CDR1 and CDR2 are SGHTS and YDEGEE. The CDR3 spans 15 residues. The CDR3 protein is CASRRESGSRNEQFF. CDR3 bases: TGTGCCAGCAGGAGGGAGAGCGGGAGTAGAAATGAGCAGTTCTTC.

The chain is built from TRBV25-1 and TRBJ2-3; D unresolved. The CDR3 is 17 residues long. Germline V CDR1 and CDR2: MGHDK, SYGVNS. Trimming pared 4 bases from V and 0 bases from J, leaving 17 bases between. CDR3 protein: CASSAPRRLGSTDTQYF. As DNA, the CDR3 is TGTGCCAGCAGTGCTCCTAGGCGGCTTGGCAGCACAGATACGCAGTATTTT.

The chain carries TRBV2 and TRBJ2-7, with D uncertain. V lost 4 bases, J lost 6 bases, and 10 bases lay in between. There are 12 residues in the CDR3. Germline assignment: CDR1 SNHLY and CDR2 FYNNEI. CDR3 DNA: TGTGCCAGCAGTGTTTTCCTCGGCGAGCAGTACTTC. Protein: CASSVFLGEQYF.

This sequence joins TRBV5-1 and TRBJ2-1, with 7 nucleotides matching TRBD1. CDR1 is SGHRS and CDR2 is YFSETQ in the germline V gene. This CDR3 has 15 residues. Trimming cost V 4 bases and J 4 bases; bases outside gene matches: 8. For the CDR3, the DNA is TGCGCCAGCAGCCTGTCGGACAGGCCTTACAATGAGCAGTTCTTC. This encodes CASSLSDRPYNEQFF.

The chain is built from TRBV5-1 and TRBJ2-5, with TRBD2 matching 11 bases. Germline CDR1 and CDR2: SGHRS and YFSETQ. CDR3 length: 17 residues. V lost 1 base and J lost 0; bases outside the gene matches: 5. The CDR3: CASSLSLAGGNQETQYF. Written as DNA, the CDR3 is TGCGCCAGCAGCTTGTCCCTAGCGGGGGGTAACCAAGAGACCCAGTACTTC.

The chain links TRBV14 to TRBJ2-2; 8 bases align to TRBD1. CDR1 is SGHDN, CDR2 FVKESK, per germline. This CDR3 spans 16 amino acids. V lost 4 bases, J lost 6 bases, and 10 bases stayed unmatched. This CDR3 reads CASSRDRGRLSGELFF. DNA of the CDR3: TGTGCCAGCAGCCGCGACAGGGGCCGCCTTTCCGGGGAGCTGTTTTTT.

The V call is TRBV7-9, the J call TRBJ2-3; possible D gene TRBD2, 6 bases. The ends were cut back, 5 bases at V and 4 bases at J, with 19 bases in the middle. This CDR3 has 16 amino acids. The germline V gene encodes CDR1 SEHNR and CDR2 FQNEAQ (reference sequence). CDR3 in DNA: TGTGCCAGCAGCCCCCGGGCGGGGCCAAGTGCAGATACGCAGTATTTT. This codes for CASSPRAGPSADTQYF. The complete variable domain, with remaining parts taken from reference TRBV7-9 and TRBJ2-3, reads DTGVSQNPRHKITKRGQNVTFRCDPISEHNRLYWYRQTLGQGPEFLTYFQNEAQLEKSRLLSDRFSAERPKGSFSTLEIQRTEQGDSAMYLCASSPRAGPSADTQYFGPGTRLTVL.

The J gene is TRBJ1-4, the V gene TRBV11-3; a weak D match, TRBD1 (6 bases). The V end was cut by 5 bases, the J end by 3 bases, with 10 bases between. CDR3 length equals 14 residues. Germline V gives CDR1 SGHNT, CDR2 YENEEA. CDR3 region: CASSQQGPNEKLFF. CDR3 nucleotide sequence: TGTGCCAGCAGCCAACAGGGCCCTAATGAAAAACTGTTTTTT.

CDR3 residues: CASSLGTATGEKLFF. The CDR3 nucleotides are TGCGCCAGCAGCTTGGGTACGGCAACGGGTGAAAAACTGTTTTTT. The J gene is TRBJ1-4, the V gene TRBV5-1; D uncertain. The CDR3 runs to 15 residues. Trimming shortened V by 0 bases and J by 7 bases, and 13 bases separated the two germline ends. Germline CDR1 SGHRS, CDR2 YFSETQ.

The chain recombines TRBV11-3 with TRBJ1-1; D is unresolved. CDR3 length: 12 residues. Trimming pared 0 bases from V and 10 bases from J, leaving 9 bases between. Per the germline V gene, CDR1 is SGHNT and CDR2 is YENEEA. Written as DNA, the CDR3 is TGTGCCAGCAGCTTAGAGTCCAGCGCAGCTTTCTTT. Its translation: CASSLESSAAFF.

The genes are TRBV7-2 and TRBJ1-1; 7 bases align to TRBD1. V trimming: 5 bases; J trimming: 0 bases; junction bases outside the gene matches: 6. Germline V gene lookup returns CDR1 SGHTA and CDR2 FQGNSA. The CDR3 covers 15 residues. The CDR3 spells CASSDSGGLNTEAFF. CDR3 coding DNA: TGTGCCAGCAGCGACTCAGGGGGATTGAACACTGAAGCTTTCTTT. The variable domain in full, with the rest retrieved from reference TRBV7-2 and TRBJ1-1, is GAGVSQSPSNKVTEKGKDVELRCDPISGHTALYWYRQSLGQGLEFLIYFQGNSAPDKSGLPSDRFSAERTGGSVSTLTIQRTQQEDSAVYLCASSDSGGLNTEAFFGQGTRLTVV.

V usage is TRBV4-3 and J usage is TRBJ2-2; 8 positions match TRBD2. V was pared by 0 bases and J by 5 bases, with 8 bases of the junction left unmatched. The CDR3 covers 17 residues. Per germline, CDR1 LGHNA and CDR2 YSLEER. CDR3 DNA: TGCGCCAGCAGCCAAGAATCCGGGTCGGGGGGGACCGGGGAGCTGTTTTTT. Translated: CASSQESGSGGTGELFF.

V gene TRBV19 combines with J gene TRBJ1-2; D is unresolved. CDR3 length: 13 residues. V dropped 5 bases and J dropped 8 bases, with 15 bases sitting between them. Germline loops: CDR1 LNHDA, CDR2 SQIVND (reference sequence). CDR3 DNA: TGTGCCAGTAGTCTCGGGTCGGTCGGAGGCTACACCTTC. Translated: CASSLGSVGGYTF.

The J gene is TRBJ2-5, the V gene TRBV19, with D maybe TRBD2 (5 bases). CDR1 is LNHDA and CDR2 is SQIVND in the germline V gene (reference sequence). The CDR3 loop spans 14 amino acids. Trimming took 3 bases from V and 3 from J, leaving 11 bases between them. The CDR3 DNA is TGTGCCAGTAGTATTGACGGGGTGAAAGAGACCCAGTACTTC. Translation gives CASSIDGVKETQYF. Complete variable domain (other parts from reference TRBV19 and TRBJ2-5): DGGITQSPKYLFRKEGQNVTLSCEQNLNHDAMYWYRQDPGQGLRLIYYSQIVNDFQKGDIAEGYSVSREKKESFPLTVTSAQKNPTAFYLCASSIDGVKETQYFGPGTRLLVL.

J is TRBJ1-2 and V is TRBV28, with D tentatively TRBD1 (5 bases). This CDR3 spans 15 amino acids. CDR1 is MDHEN and CDR2 is SYDVKM in the germline V gene. Trimming removed 3 bases at V and 7 bases at J, with 18 bases between. For the CDR3, the DNA is TGTGCCAGCAGTTTGAGTGACAGACTCCTGGGTGGCTACACCTTC. It translates to CASSLSDRLLGGYTF.

The chain employs TRBV28 and TRBJ2-7; D may be TRBD2 (5 bases). The CDR3 consists of 13 residues. V lost 5 bases, J lost 2 bases, and 10 bases lay in between. Germline loops: CDR1 MDHEN, CDR2 SYDVKM. The CDR3 region has the DNA TGTGCCAGCAGTCCGGACTGGGCCTACGAGCAGTACTTC. Translated, it gives CASSPDWAYEQYF.

The chain recombines TRBV7-6 with TRBJ1-4; D perhaps matches TRBD1 (6 bases). Germline V lookup: CDR1 SGHVS, CDR2 FNYEAQ. The CDR3 is 17 amino acids. The V end lost 5 bases, the J end lost 8 bases, and 24 bases lay between the germline ends. The CDR3 loop reads CASSLREISYQGEKLFF. CDR3 coding DNA: TGTGCCAGCAGCCTTCGTGAAATCTCATACCAGGGGGAAAAACTGTTTTTT. Looking up the rest from reference TRBV7-6 and TRBJ1-4 gives the full variable domain: GAGVSQSPRYKVTKRGQDVALRCDPISGHVSLYWYRQALGQGPEFLTYFNYEAQQDKSGLPNDRFSAERPEGSISTLTIQRTEQRDSAMYRCASSLREISYQGEKLFFGSGTQLSVL.

V and J are TRBV28 and TRBJ2-1; D might be TRBD2 (5 bases). Between the trimmed V and J ends, which lost 9 bases and 3 bases, there was a span of 12 bases. This CDR3 region has 13 residues. The germline gives CDR1 MDHEN, CDR2 SYDVKM. This chain's CDR3 is CASGEISYNEQFF. CDR3 DNA: TGTGCCAGTGGGGAGATCAGCTACAATGAGCAGTTCTTC.

V and J are TRBV7-2 and TRBJ1-5; the match to TRBD1 covers 9 bases. With 2 bases clipped from V and 3 bases from J, the junction kept 14 bases outside the gene matches. The length of the CDR3 is 19 residues. Germline V CDR1 and CDR2: SGHTA, FQGNSA. This chain's CDR3 is CASSLRPPVGTGPNQPQHF. The CDR3 bases are TGTGCCAGCAGCTTACGCCCCCCCGTGGGGACAGGGCCCAATCAGCCCCAGCATTTT.

The V call is TRBV5-4, the J call TRBJ2-5; no reliable D call. The CDR3 is made up of 12 amino acids. Germline V gives CDR1 SGHNT, CDR2 YYREEE (reference sequence). V was pared by 0 bases and J by 3 bases, with 3 bases between. The CDR3 sequence is CASSLAEETQYF. The CDR3, as DNA: TGTGCCAGCAGCTTGGCCGAAGAGACCCAGTACTTC.